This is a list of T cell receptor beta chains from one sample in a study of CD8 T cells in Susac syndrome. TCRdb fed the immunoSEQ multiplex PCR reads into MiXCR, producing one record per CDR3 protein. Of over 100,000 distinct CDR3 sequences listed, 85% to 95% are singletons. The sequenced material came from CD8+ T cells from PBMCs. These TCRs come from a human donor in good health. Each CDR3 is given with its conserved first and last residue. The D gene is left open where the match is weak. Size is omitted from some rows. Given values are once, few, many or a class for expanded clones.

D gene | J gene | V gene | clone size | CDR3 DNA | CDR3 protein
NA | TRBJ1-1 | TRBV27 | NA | TGTGCCAGCAGTCAGCGCCTGAGCCGGCTGAACACTGAAGCTTTCTTT | CASSQRLSRLNTEAFF
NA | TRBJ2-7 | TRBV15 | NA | TGTGCCACCAGCGGGCCCGACACAATTATGCCCTACGAGCAGTACTTC | CATSGPDTIMPYEQYF
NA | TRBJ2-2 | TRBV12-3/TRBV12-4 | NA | TGTGCCAGCAGTTTTGCTTACACCGGGGAGCTGTTTTTT | CASSFAYTGELFF
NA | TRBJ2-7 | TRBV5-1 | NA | TGCGCCAGCAGCTTGGGACGGAGTGTCGGAGAGCAGTACTTC | CASSLGRSVGEQYF
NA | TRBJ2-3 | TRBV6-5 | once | TGTGCCAGCAGTTACTCTCCGGGGGGCACAGATACGCAGTATTTT | CASSYSPGGTDTQYF
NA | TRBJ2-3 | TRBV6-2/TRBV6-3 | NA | TGTGCCAGCAGTTACGGGGGGGGCAGAAGCACAGATACGCAGTATTTT | CASSYGGGRSTDTQYF
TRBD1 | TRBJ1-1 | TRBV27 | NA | TGTGCCAGCAGTTTAGGGACAGGGGTTGTAGGCACTGAAGCTTTCTTT | CASSLGTGVVGTEAFF
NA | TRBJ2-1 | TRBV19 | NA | TGTGCCAGTACCGATCCCCGAGGCTCCTACAATGAGCAGTTCTTC | CASTDPRGSYNEQFF
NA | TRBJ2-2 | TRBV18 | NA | TGTGCCAGCTCACCACTTACAGGGATAGCCGGGGAGCTGTTTTTT | CASSPLTGIAGELFF
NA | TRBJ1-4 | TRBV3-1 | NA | TGTGCCAGCAGCCCCGCATCTACAGGGTTTTACGAAAAACTGTTTTTT | CASSPASTGFYEKLFF
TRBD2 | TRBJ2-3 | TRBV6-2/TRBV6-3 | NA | TGTGCCAGCAGTTACGCTAGCGGGGGCTCTAGCACAGATACGCAGTATTTT | CASSYASGGSSTDTQYF
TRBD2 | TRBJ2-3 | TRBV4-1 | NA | TGCGCCAGCAGCGGTCTAGCGGGGAGCACAGATACGCAGTATTTT | CASSGLAGSTDTQYF
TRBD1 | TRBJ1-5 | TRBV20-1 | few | TGCAGTGCGAGGACAGGTGAAAATCAGCCCCAGCATTTT | CSARTGENQPQHF
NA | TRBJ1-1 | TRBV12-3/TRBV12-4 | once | TGTGCCGGCATAAGGGGGAGGGGCACTGAAGCTTTCTTT | CAGIRGRGTEAFF
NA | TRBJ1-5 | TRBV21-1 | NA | TGTGCCAGCAGCGCGTGGGGGGAGAGCAATCAGCCCCAGCATTTT | CASSAWGESNQPQHF
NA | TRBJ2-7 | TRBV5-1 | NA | TGCGCCAGCAGCGGGGGTCACATCCACGAGCAGTACTTC | CASSGGHIHEQYF
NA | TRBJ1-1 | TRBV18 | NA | TGTGCCAGCTCACCATTGGAATTGGGCACTGAAGCTTTCTTT | CASSPLELGTEAFF
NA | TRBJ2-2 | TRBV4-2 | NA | TGTGCCAGCAGTCGGACAGCGGTCTACACCGGGGAGCTGTTTTTT | CASSRTAVYTGELFF
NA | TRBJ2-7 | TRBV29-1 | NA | TGCAGCGTTGAGGGCCCCGGGGGCGACTACGAGCAGTACTTC | CSVEGPGGDYEQYF
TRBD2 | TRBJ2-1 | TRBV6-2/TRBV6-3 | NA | TGTGCCAGCAGTTATAGGCAACAGGCTAGCGGGAACCACAATGAGCAGTTCTTC | CASSYRQQASGNHNEQFF
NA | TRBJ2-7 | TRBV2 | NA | TGTGCCAGCAGGGGCTTCGAAAAGGGCCCCGAGCAGTACTTC | CASRGFEKGPEQYF
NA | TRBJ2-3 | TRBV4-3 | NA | TGCGCCAGCAGCCAAGAAGAGGGGATTTCATTGGTTACGCAGTATTTT | CASSQEEGISLVTQYF
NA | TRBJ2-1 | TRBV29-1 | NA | TGCAGCGTTGAAGGGAACAATGAGCAGTTCTTC | CSVEGNNEQFF
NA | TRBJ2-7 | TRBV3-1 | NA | TGTGCCAGCAGCCAAGGACCCTCGACTGTCTCCTACGAGCAGTACTTC | CASSQGPSTVSYEQYF
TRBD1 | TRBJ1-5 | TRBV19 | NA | TGTGCCAGTAGTTTACCCGGGACAGGGGGAAATCAGCCCCAGCATTTT | CASSLPGTGGNQPQHF
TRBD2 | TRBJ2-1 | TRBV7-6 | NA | TGTGCCAGCAGTTTTAGCGGGAGAGTCGCCTACAATGAGCAGTTCTTC | CASSFSGRVAYNEQFF
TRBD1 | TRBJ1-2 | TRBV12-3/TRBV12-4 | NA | TGTGCCAGCACGACAGGGTCCTCAGCTAACTATGGCTACACCTTC | CASTTGSSANYGYTF
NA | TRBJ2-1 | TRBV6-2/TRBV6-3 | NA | TGTGCCAGCAGTTACCGCAAGGTGGAGCATCCCTACAATGAGCAGTTCTTC | CASSYRKVEHPYNEQFF
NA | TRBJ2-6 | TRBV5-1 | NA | TGCGCCAGCAGCTCCGGGAACGCTGGGGCCAACGTCCTGACTTTC | CASSSGNAGANVLTF
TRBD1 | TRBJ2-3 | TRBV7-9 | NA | TGTGCCAGCAGTATAAGAAGAGGACAGGGTTCAGATACGCAGTATTTT | CASSIRRGQGSDTQYF
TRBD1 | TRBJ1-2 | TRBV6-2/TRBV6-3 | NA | TGTGCCAGCAGTAGACCGACAGGGCCTGGCTACACCTTC | CASSRPTGPGYTF
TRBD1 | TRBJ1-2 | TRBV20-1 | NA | TGCAGTGCTGAGGACAGGGCGAAGATGTGGGGCTACACCTTC | CSAEDRAKMWGYTF
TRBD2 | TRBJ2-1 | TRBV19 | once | TGTGCCAGTAGTACAATTCTACGGGGGGACAATGAGCAGTTCTTC | CASSTILRGDNEQFF
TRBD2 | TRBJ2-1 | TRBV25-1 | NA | TGTGCCAGCAGTGGCCGGGGTGGCGGGAGCTACAATGAGCAGTTCTTC | CASSGRGGGSYNEQFF
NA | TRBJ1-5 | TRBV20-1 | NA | TGCAGTGCTATGACCGAGTTTACTGGCAATCAGCCCCAGCATTTT | CSAMTEFTGNQPQHF
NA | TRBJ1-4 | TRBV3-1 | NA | TGTGCCAGCAGCGAGGGGGGGATTGAAAAACTGTTTTTT | CASSEGGIEKLFF
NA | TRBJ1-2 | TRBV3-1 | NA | TGTGCCAGCAGCCAAGAACTGGGTAACGATGGCTACACCTTC | CASSQELGNDGYTF
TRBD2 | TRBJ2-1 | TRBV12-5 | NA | TGTGCTAGTGGTTTGGCGCTCGGACTAGCGGGAGAAGGGAATGAGCAGTTCTTC | CASGLALGLAGEGNEQFF
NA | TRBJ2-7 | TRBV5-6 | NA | TGTGCCAGCAGCTTGATGAGGGGGTACGAGCAGTACTTC | CASSLMRGYEQYF
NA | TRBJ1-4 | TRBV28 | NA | TGTGCCAGCAGTTTAAGGCAGACTAATGAAAAACTGTTTTTT | CASSLRQTNEKLFF
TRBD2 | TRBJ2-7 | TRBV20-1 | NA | TGCAGTGCTAGAGATCTTTCGACTAGCGGCTCGGACGAGCAGTACTTC | CSARDLSTSGSDEQYF
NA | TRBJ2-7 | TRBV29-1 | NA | TGCAGCGTTGGTGACAGGAACCGGGGAGAGCAGTACTTC | CSVGDRNRGEQYF
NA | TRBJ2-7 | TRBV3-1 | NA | TGTGCCAGCAGCCAACACAGGAACTACGAGCAGTACTTC | CASSQHRNYEQYF
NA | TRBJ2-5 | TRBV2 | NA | TGTGCCAGCAGTGCCCGAGAGACCCAGTACTTC | CASSARETQYF
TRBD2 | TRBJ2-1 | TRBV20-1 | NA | TGCAGTGCTAGAGATGGGCTAGCGGCCTACAATGAGCAGTTCTTC | CSARDGLAAYNEQFF
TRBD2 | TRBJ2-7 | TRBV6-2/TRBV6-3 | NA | TGTGCCAGCACCAAAGAACGGGGGGCCTACGAGCAGTACTTC | CASTKERGAYEQYF
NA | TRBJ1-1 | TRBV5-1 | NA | TGCGCCAGCAGCTTGGGAGACGACAGGTACACTGAAGCTTTCTTT | CASSLGDDRYTEAFF
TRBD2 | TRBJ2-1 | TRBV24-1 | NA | TGTGCCACCAGTGATTGGACTAGCAGCGGCAATGAGCAGTTCTTC | CATSDWTSSGNEQFF
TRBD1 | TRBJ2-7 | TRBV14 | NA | TGTGCCAGCAGCCTCTATGGGACAGATGGGCAGTACTTC | CASSLYGTDGQYF
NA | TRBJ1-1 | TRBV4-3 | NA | TGCGCCAGCAGCCAACCGAACATGAACACTGAAGCTTTCTTT | CASSQPNMNTEAFF
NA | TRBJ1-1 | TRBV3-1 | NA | TGTGCCAGCAGCCAAGGGGCCTCTTGGGGGGCCAGAAACACTGAAGCTTTCTTT | CASSQGASWGARNTEAFF
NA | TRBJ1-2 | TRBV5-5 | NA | TGTGCCAGCAGCTCCGCCGGAAGACCGGGACAAAACTATGGCTACACCTTC | CASSSAGRPGQNYGYTF